The present T cell receptor beta chain was sequenced within a study of cytomegalovirus exposure and HLA in healthy donors. Study-wide background: As released early, the data held about 85 million unique TCRs from HLA-typed donors. The study's findings and limits: Sequence variants that were highly shared formed a cluster that was likely a sequencing artifact.

PCR was performed using 60 Vbeta and 13 Jbeta primers. Produced via immunoSEQ multiplex PCR; TCRdb's table is partial and in-frame only. The sample lists 110,000 to 150,000 clones, around 80% seen once, with 2% to 2.5% in the top ten. CDR1 and CDR2 from the germline V gene are SGHRS and YFSETQ. The ends were cut back, 0 bases at V and 3 bases at J, with 4 bases in the middle. CDR3 length: 13 residues. On this clone: The antigen is unknown.

This clonotype was obtained from a man aged 25 to 40 in good health and CMV-seronegative. Sequenced: PBMCs. The chain couples TRBV5-1 to TRBJ2-1; D ambiguous. Here the CDR3 reads CASSLAVYNEQFF. The CDR3, as DNA: TGCGCCAGCAGCTTGGCGGTCTACAATGAGCAGTTCTTC.